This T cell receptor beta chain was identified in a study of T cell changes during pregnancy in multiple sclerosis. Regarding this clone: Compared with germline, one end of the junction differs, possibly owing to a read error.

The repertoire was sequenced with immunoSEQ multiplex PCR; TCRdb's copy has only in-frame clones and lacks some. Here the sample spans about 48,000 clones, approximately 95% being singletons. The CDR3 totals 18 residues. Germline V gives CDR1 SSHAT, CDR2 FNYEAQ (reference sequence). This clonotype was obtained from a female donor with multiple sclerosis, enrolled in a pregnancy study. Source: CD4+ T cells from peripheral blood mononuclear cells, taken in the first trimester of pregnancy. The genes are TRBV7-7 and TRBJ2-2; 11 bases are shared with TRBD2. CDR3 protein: CASSTVPLAGGATGELFF. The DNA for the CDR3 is TGTGCTAGCAGCACCGTCCCTCTAGCGGGGGGAGCCACCGGGGAGCTGTTTTTT. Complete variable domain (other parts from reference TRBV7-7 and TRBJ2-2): GAGVSQSPRYKVTKRGQDVTLRCDPISSHATLYWYQQALGQGPEFLTYFNYEAQPDKSGLPSDRFSAERPEGSISTLTIQRTEQRDSAMYRCASSTVPLAGGATGELFFGEGSRLTVL.